Below are 6 T cell receptor beta chains sequenced from a single sample in a study of cytomegalovirus exposure and HLA in healthy donors. The PCR had 60 Vbeta and 13 Jbeta primers. Produced via immunoSEQ multiplex PCR; TCRdb's table is partial and in-frame only. Here the sample spans about 200,000 clones, 75% to 90% being singletons. The sequenced sample was PBMCs. The receptor source for this set is a woman under 40 in good health and CMV-seronegative.

The V gene is TRBV5-1, the J gene TRBJ2-7; 12 positions match TRBD2. Germline trimming cut 4 bases from V and 4 bases from J; bases unmatched to any gene: 9. CDR1 and CDR2 from the germline V gene are SGHRS and YFSETQ. This CDR3 has 16 residues. The CDR3 bases are TGCGCCAGCAGCCCATCGACTAGCGGGAGATCTTACGAGCAGTACTTC. The encoded protein is CASSPSTSGRSYEQYF. The entire variable domain, with the rest obtained from reference TRBV5-1 and TRBJ2-7, is as follows: KAGVTQTPRYLIKTRGQQVTLSCSPISGHRSVSWYQQTPGQGLQFLFEYFSETQRNKGNFPGRFSGRQFSNSRSEMNVSTLELGDSALYLCASSPSTSGRSYEQYFGPGTRLTVT.

The chain uses TRBV20-1 and TRBJ1-1; 7 bases map to TRBD1. The CDR3 runs to 10 residues. The V gene end was trimmed by 6 bases and the J gene end by 8 bases; junction bases not matched to a gene: 3. In germline, CDR1 is DFQATT, CDR2 SNEGSKA (reference sequence). The CDR3 here is CSAADREAFF. The CDR3 DNA reads as TGCAGTGCCGCGGACAGGGAAGCTTTCTTT.

This clone has a handful of counts. This rearrangement joins TRBV6-6 to TRBJ1-1; unclear D gene. V gave up 2 bases and J gave up 5 bases, with 9 bases separating them. CDR3 length equals 13 residues. CDR1 MNHNY and CDR2 SVGAGI come from the germline V gene (reference sequence). The CDR3 DNA is TGTGCCAGCAGTTACCCTAGTAGGACTGAAGCTTTCTTT. Protein: CASSYPSRTEAFF.

The chain recombines TRBV2 with TRBJ2-3; 8 positions match TRBD2. The length of the CDR3 is 16 residues. From germline, CDR1 is SNHLY and CDR2 FYNNEI. Trimming took 5 bases from V and 6 from J; bases not matched to a gene: 13. CDR3 coding DNA: TGTGCCAGCAGTCCCCCGGGACTAGATCAAGTGGATACGCAGTATTTT. Translation: CASSPPGLDQVDTQYF.

The chain employs TRBV28 and TRBJ2-7; D possibly corresponds to TRBD1 (6 bases). The CDR3 length is 15 residues. V gave up 3 bases and J gave up 2 bases, with 14 bases separating them. CDR1 and CDR2 (germline): MDHEN, SYDVKM. The CDR3 loop is CASSFRGQKAYEQYF. The CDR3 coding sequence is TGTGCCAGCAGTTTTCGCGGACAGAAAGCCTACGAGCAGTACTTC. Looking up the rest from reference TRBV28 and TRBJ2-7 gives the full variable domain: DVKVTQSSRYLVKRTGEKVFLECVQDMDHENMFWYRQDPGLGLRLIYFSYDVKMKEKGDIPEGYSVSREKKERFSLILESASTNQTSMYLCASSFRGQKAYEQYFGPGTRLTVT.

The V call is TRBV19, the J call TRBJ2-1; TRBD2 might be the D (6 bases). V was shortened by 6 bases and J by 5 bases, with 11 bases between the two germline ends. The V gene's germline CDR1 is LNHDA and CDR2 SQIVND (reference sequence). The CDR3 sequence is 13 residues long. This chain's CDR3 is CASRASDDNEQFF. DNA for the CDR3: TGTGCCAGTAGGGCTAGCGACGACAATGAGCAGTTCTTC.